One sample yielded the 7 T cell receptor beta chains listed below, sequenced in a study of cytomegalovirus exposure and HLA in healthy donors. Researchers ran the PCR with 60 Vbeta and 13 Jbeta primers. Clones were sequenced by immunoSEQ multiplex PCR, and TCRdb holds only the in-frame ones, with some missing. Here the sample spans under 200,000 clones, roughly 85% being singletons. The sample comprised PBMCs. These receptors all come from a woman aged 40 to 55 in good health and CMV-seronegative.

V gene TRBV7-2 combines with J gene TRBJ1-1, with 8 bases that match TRBD1. After removal of 3 bases from V and 7 bases from J, the junction contained 4 bases not matched to a gene. Per germline, CDR1 SGHTA and CDR2 FQGNSA. The CDR3 sequence is 13 residues long. The CDR3 DNA follows: TGTGCCAGCAGCTTGACAGGGGTCGGTGAAGCTTTCTTT. Its protein is CASSLTGVGEAFF.

The chain combines TRBV11-2 with TRBJ2-7; D perhaps matches TRBD1 (5 bases). V dropped 1 base and J dropped 3 bases, with 16 bases sitting between them. CDR3 size: 16 residues. The germline V gene encodes CDR1 SGHAT and CDR2 FQNNGV. The CDR3 DNA reads TGTGCCAGCAGCTTAGGTCGGGCAGGCAGGGTCTACGAGCAGTACTTC. It is translated as CASSLGRAGRVYEQYF.

The V call is TRBV5-1, the J call TRBJ1-6; 7 bases line up with TRBD1. The trim removed 4 bases at V and 5 bases at J, leaving 6 bases unmatched. The CDR3 has 15 amino acids. The germline V gene has CDR1 SGHRS and CDR2 YFSETQ. The CDR3 DNA sequence: TGCGCCAGCAGCCCGGCGGGACAGAATAATTCACCCCTCCACTTT. Amino acid sequence: CASSPAGQNNSPLHF.

The chain combines TRBV4-1 with TRBJ1-2, with 8 bases that match TRBD1. The CDR3 spans 16 residues. Germline values: CDR1 MGHRA, CDR2 YSYEKL. Germline trimming cut 2 bases from V and 4 bases from J; bases unmatched to any gene: 9. The CDR3 coding sequence is TGCGCCAGCAGCCAAAGCGCCGGGACAGGTTCCTATGGCTACACCTTC. Translated, it gives CASSQSAGTGSYGYTF.

The chain links TRBV30 to TRBJ2-3, with TRBD2 identical over 8 bases. The germline gives CDR1 GTSNPN, CDR2 SVGIG (reference sequence). CDR3 length equals 18 residues. V gave up 0 bases and J gave up 2 bases; unmatched junction bases: 13. In DNA form, the CDR3 reads TGTGCCTGGAGTGTCGGGGGGGCCGGGCGGGCTATCACAGATACGCAGTATTTT. Translation: CAWSVGGAGRAITDTQYF. The complete variable domain, with remaining parts taken from reference TRBV30 and TRBJ2-3, reads SQTIHQWPATLVQPVGSPLSLECTVEGTSNPNLYWYRQAAGRGLQLLFYSVGIGQISSEVPQNLSASRPQDRQFILSSKKLLLSDSGFYLCAWSVGGAGRAITDTQYFGPGTRLTVL.

V usage is TRBV28 and J usage is TRBJ1-5; D gene uncertain. Germline V gene lookup returns CDR1 MDHEN and CDR2 SYDVKM. The CDR3 is 13 residues long. Trimming stripped 1 base from V and 4 bases from J, with 5 bases between. In DNA form, the CDR3 reads TGTGCCAGCAGTTTATCGCGGAATCAGCCCCAGCATTTT. This codes for CASSLSRNQPQHF. Complete variable domain (other parts from reference TRBV28 and TRBJ1-5): DVKVTQSSRYLVKRTGEKVFLECVQDMDHENMFWYRQDPGLGLRLIYFSYDVKMKEKGDIPEGYSVSREKKERFSLILESASTNQTSMYLCASSLSRNQPQHFGDGTRLSIL.

V is TRBV6-1 and J is TRBJ1-3, with D possibly TRBD1 on 6 matching bases. V lost 2 bases and J lost 4, with 18 bases in between. Germline values: CDR1 MNHNS, CDR2 SASEGT. The CDR3 consists of 17 residues. The CDR3 here is CASSERGPRGAGNTIYF. The CDR3 region has the DNA TGTGCCAGCAGTGAAAGGGGACCCAGGGGAGCCGGAAACACCATATATTTT.